This T cell receptor (beta chain) was identified during a study of T cell responses to AZD1222 COVID-19 vaccine. Notes on the study in general: Only 6 or 7 AZD1222 recipients tested seropositive at baseline. Spike-specific TCR breadth and depth rose after two AZD1222 doses. Spike regions recognized by vaccine-associated CD4 TCRs spanned the protein, led by 160-218 and 743-854.

The germline gives CDR1 SGHRS, CDR2 YFSETQ. The CDR3 extends over 17 amino acids. V lost 3 bases to trimming and J lost 0 bases; unmatched junction nucleotides: 6. Some second doses came at about 4 weeks and others at about 12 weeks; these were pooled. In the case of this clone: Antigen: not known.

The table came from immunoSEQ multiplex PCR; TCRdb's copy has only in-frame clones and leaves some out. The table lists about 130,000 clones, more than 80% of them singletons. Here the sequenced sample was peripheral blood, taken 28 days after the second AZD1222 dose. The chain is built from TRBV5-1 and TRBJ2-6, with 7 positions matching TRBD1. The sequence derives from an adult who received the AZD1222 COVID-19 vaccine. CDR3: CASSSGTDSSGANVLTF. The CDR3 DNA follows: TGCGCCAGCAGCTCGGGGACAGATAGCTCTGGGGCCAACGTCCTGACTTTC.